This TCR beta chain was observed in a study of shared clonotypes between healthy human individuals. Background on the study: Per donor, CD8 memory used one plate, CD8 naive used two, CD4 memory used three and CD4 naive used three.

Trimming took off 3 bases at V and 2 bases at J, with 6 bases between the two ends. CDR3 length: 13 amino acids. Germline V gene lookup returns CDR1 MNHNS and CDR2 SASEGT. Generated by immunoSEQ multiplex PCR, the TCRdb table keeps only in-frame clones and is missing some. The sample includes some 2,100,000 clones, 90% to 96% seen only once; the top ten take around 0.13%. This receptor was obtained from a man aged 18 to 29 in good health. Sequencing used naive CD4+ T cells sorted from blood. Subset in this sample: CD45RA+ positively selected. The chain combines TRBV6-1 with TRBJ2-3; D uncertain. The CDR3 loop reads CASSDRYTDTQYF. CDR3 DNA: TGTGCCAGCAGTGACCGTTACACAGATACGCAGTATTTT.